This section outlines one T cell receptor beta chain sequence together with its context. The record originates from a study of shared clonotypes between healthy human individuals. TCRdb's table, derived via immunoSEQ multiplex PCR, lists solely in-frame clones and lacks some. The sample has 2 million to 2.5 million clones, 90% to 97% seen once. The CDR3 runs 16 residues. Germline assignment: CDR1 SGHNT and CDR2 YYREEE (reference sequence). V lost 7 bases, J lost 5 bases, and 15 bases stayed unmatched. The origin of this receptor is a man aged 18 to 30 in good health. V gene TRBV5-4 combines with J gene TRBJ2-1; 7 bases agree with TRBD2. The sample comprised naive CD4+ T cells sorted from blood. Subset described: CD45RA+ positively selected. This chain's CDR3 is CASELGGGSGHNEQFF. In DNA, the CDR3 is TGTGCCAGCGAGCTTGGAGGCGGGAGTGGCCACAATGAGCAGTTCTTC.